This T cell receptor (beta chain) was recorded in a study of blood T cell repertoires in COVID-19. The table lists this clone with a few counts. The data were produced by immunoSEQ multiplex PCR, yet TCRdb's version contains in-frame clones alone and is incomplete. The table has approximately 93,000 clones, roughly 88% seen once; the top ten hold under 0.6%. Germline CDR1 and CDR2: LGHDT and YNNKEL (reference sequence). CDR3 length equals 14 residues. V lost 0 bases, J lost 2 bases, and 7 bases lay in between. This receptor was identified in a man aged 60-69 years with acute or convalescent COVID-19. The chain combines TRBV3-1 (or the pseudogene TRBV3-2) with TRBJ1-2; D remains ambiguous. Sequences were obtained from peripheral blood. CDR3 in amino acids: CASSQDKRNYGYTF. DNA for the CDR3: TGTGCCAGCAGCCAAGATAAGAGGAACTATGGCTACACCTTC.